This T cell receptor (beta chain) comes out of a study of blood T cell repertoires in COVID-19. The overall study: From the United States, Italy and Spain came samples of acute and convalescent COVID-19.

Original processing notes: It was from reference gene primer amplification that nucleated cell counts were estimated. Assay: immunoSEQ multiplex PCR; the TCRdb copy retains only in-frame clones and omits some. The V and J calls and the clone size are those of that table, but D and trimming were determined from the DNA. The table lists some 220,000 clones, 65% to 90% of them singletons. Germline V CDR1 and CDR2: LNHNV, YYDKDF (reference sequence). V dropped 3 bases and J dropped 4 bases, with 21 bases sitting between them. The CDR3 contains 17 residues. Sequenced sample: peripheral blood. The chain uses TRBV15 and TRBJ1-2, with D perhaps matching TRBD1 (6 bases). This TCR was sampled from a woman aged 70-85 years with COVID-19, enrolled during active disease. CDR3 sequence reads: CATSRMIKGGIAYGYTF. As DNA, the CDR3 is TGTGCCACCAGCAGGATGATTAAGGGGGGGATAGCCTATGGCTACACCTTC.